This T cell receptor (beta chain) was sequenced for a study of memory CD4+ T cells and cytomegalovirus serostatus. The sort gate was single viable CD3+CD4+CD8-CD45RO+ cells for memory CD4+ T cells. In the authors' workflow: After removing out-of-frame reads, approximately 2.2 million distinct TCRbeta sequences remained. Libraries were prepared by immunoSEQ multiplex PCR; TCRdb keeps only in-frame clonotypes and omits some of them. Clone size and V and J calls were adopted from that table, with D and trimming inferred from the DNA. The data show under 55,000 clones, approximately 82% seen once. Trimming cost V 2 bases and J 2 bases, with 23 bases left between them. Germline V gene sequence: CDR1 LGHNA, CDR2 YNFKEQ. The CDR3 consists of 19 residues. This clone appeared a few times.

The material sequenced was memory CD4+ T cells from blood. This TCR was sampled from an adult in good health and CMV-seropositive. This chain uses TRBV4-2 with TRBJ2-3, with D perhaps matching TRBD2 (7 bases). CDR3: CASSQRGGRGEAYTDTQYF. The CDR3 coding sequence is TGTGCCAGCAGCCAAAGGGGGGGGCGAGGGGAGGCCTACACAGATACGCAGTATTTT.